The 26 T cell receptor beta chains below were found in one sample sequenced in a study of early T cells in non-severe SARS-CoV-2 infection. TCRdb ran MiXCR on the 5' RACE reads and lists one entry per CDR3 protein. This sample has around 50,000 distinct CDR3 sequences; roughly 12% occur once, and the top ten carry less than 4.5%. Input material: whole blood. The source is an adult who was a healthcare worker with PCR-confirmed SARS-CoV-2 infection or an uninfected control (not recorded which).

The CDR3 coding sequence is TGTGCCAGCAGGAATAGTAACGAGCAGTACTTC. It is translated as CASRNSNEQYF. The chain has TRBV28 and TRBJ2-7; no clear D gene. The germline V and J ends were trimmed by 6 bases and 5 bases, with 8 bases remaining between them. CDR1 is MDHEN and CDR2 is SYDVKM in the germline V gene. There are 11 residues in the CDR3.

This clonotype has ten or more counts. The DNA for the CDR3 is TGTGCCAGCGGCGGGACCTTAACCGGGGAGCTGTTTTTT. Protein product: CASGGTLTGELFF. The chain employs TRBV7-2 and TRBJ2-2; tentative D call: TRBD2 (6 bases). Germline V CDR1 and CDR2: SGHTA, FQGNSA. Deletions cut 8 bases from V and 5 bases from J, with 12 bases between. This CDR3 spans 13 amino acids.

The rearrangement joins TRBV2 to TRBJ2-3, with 10 nucleotides matching TRBD2. The J segment lost 0 bases and the V segment lost 3 bases, leaving 6 bases of the junction unmatched. Germline CDR1 reads SNHLY; CDR2 reads FYNNEI. The CDR3 sequence is 17 residues long. The CDR3 protein is CASSDEVSGRSTDTQYF. The CDR3 nucleotides are TGTGCCAGCAGTGACGAGGTTAGCGGGAGGAGCACAGATACGCAGTATTTT.

This sequence joins TRBV9 and TRBJ2-3; D is possibly TRBD2 (6 bases). V was clipped by 4 bases and J by 5 bases, with 20 bases between them. This CDR3 has 16 amino acids. Germline CDR1 is SGDLS and CDR2 is YYNGEE. CDR3 sequence reads: CASSFTSSAKGDTQYF. CDR3 bases: TGTGCCAGCAGCTTTACTAGCTCTGCCAAGGGAGATACGCAGTATTTT.

This clonotype was recorded at least ten times. The chain has TRBV11-2 and TRBJ1-5; 9 bases match TRBD1. The J segment lost 7 bases and the V segment lost 2 bases, leaving 12 bases of the junction unmatched. CDR3 length: 17 amino acids. Germline assignment: CDR1 SGHAT and CDR2 FQNNGV. CDR3 nucleotides: TGTGCCAGCAGCTTAATCCCGACCGGGACAGGGAGGCAGCCCCAGCATTTT. Its translation: CASSLIPTGTGRQPQHF.

This clonotype occurred a few times. This rearrangement joins TRBV12-3 or TRBV12-4 to TRBJ2-7; 8 bases are a match to TRBD2. This CDR3 has 16 residues. Trimming removed 2 bases from V and 2 bases from J; junction bases left unmatched: 8. The CDR3 loop reads CASSLRTGRAAYEQYF. The CDR3 DNA sequence: TGTGCCAGCAGTTTACGGACCGGGAGGGCCGCCTACGAGCAGTACTTC.

J is TRBJ2-4 and V is TRBV7-2; D remains ambiguous. CDR3 length: 13 residues. Trimming cost V 5 bases and J 11 bases, with 16 bases left between them. Germline lookup yields CDR1 SGHTA and CDR2 FQGNSA. The CDR3 sequence is CASSPASRPLQYF. The CDR3 coding sequence is TGTGCCAGCAGCCCCGCCAGCCGGCCCCTTCAGTACTTC.

This clonotype has a count of ten or more. This sequence joins TRBV6-1 and TRBJ1-2; D is unresolved. Trimming stripped 0 bases from V and 8 bases from J, with 13 bases between. This CDR3 region has 14 residues. CDR1 is MNHNS, CDR2 SASEGT, per germline. The CDR3 reads CASSEARDTRGYTF. The CDR3 DNA sequence: TGTGCCAGCAGTGAAGCCCGCGACACAAGGGGCTACACCTTC.

This clonotype was recorded many times. The chain employs TRBV6-2 or TRBV6-3 and TRBJ2-1, with 7 bases aligning to TRBD2. V gave up 6 bases and J gave up 2 bases; unmatched junction bases: 4. Germline CDR1 is MNHEY and CDR2 is SVGEGT. This CDR3 has 14 amino acids. CDR3 DNA sequence: TGTGCCAGCAGCAACCGGGAGGCCTACAATGAGCAGTTCTTC. Residues: CASSNREAYNEQFF.

This clonotype was observed a handful of times. The chain carries TRBV20-1 and TRBJ2-7, with D perhaps being TRBD1 or TRBD2 (5 bases each). The CDR3 is 15 amino acids. The germline V and J ends were trimmed by 0 bases and 6 bases, with 18 bases remaining between them. CDR1 and CDR2 (germline): DFQATT, SNEGSKA (reference sequence). CDR3 region: CSARDPLSGGGEQYF. The CDR3 DNA follows: TGCAGTGCTAGAGATCCCCTGTCGGGTGGGGGCGAGCAGTACTTC.

This clonotype was seen at least ten times. The chain joins TRBV20-1 to TRBJ2-1; a weak D match, TRBD1 (5 bases). Germline CDR1 DFQATT, CDR2 SNEGSKA (reference sequence). Trimming shortened V by 5 bases and J by 6 bases, and 17 bases separated the two germline ends. CDR3 length: 14 amino acids. For the CDR3, the DNA is TGCAGTGCTCAGACAGCCAAGCCCCCCAATGAGCAGTTCTTC. Protein: CSAQTAKPPNEQFF.

This clonotype occurred many times. V and J are TRBV20-1 and TRBJ2-3; 9 nucleotides match TRBD2. The junction had 6 bases not matched to a gene; V was cut back by 3 bases and J by 2 bases. Germline CDR1 is DFQATT and CDR2 is SNEGSKA (reference sequence). This CDR3 comprises 15 residues. This chain's CDR3 is CSASKTSGLTDTQYF. Written as DNA, the CDR3 is TGCAGTGCTAGTAAGACTAGCGGACTCACAGATACGCAGTATTTT.

The rearrangement uses TRBV12-3 or TRBV12-4 and TRBJ1-4, with 8 bases aligning to TRBD1. The CDR3 consists of 18 residues. With 2 bases clipped from V and 0 bases from J, the junction kept 8 bases outside the gene matches. CDR3 nucleotides: TGTGCCAGCAGTTTACCCGGGACAGGTTTGGCAACTAATGAAAAACTGTTTTTT. It is translated as CASSLPGTGLATNEKLFF.

The chain joins TRBV2 to TRBJ2-3; no clear D gene. This CDR3 region has 9 residues. The V gene lost 7 bases and the J gene lost 4 bases, with 0 bases spanning the gap. The germline CDR1 and CDR2 sequences are SNHLY and FYNNEI. CDR3 loop: CASTDTQYF. DNA of the CDR3: TGTGCCAGCACAGATACGCAGTATTTT.

In this sample, this clonotype turned up a few times. The CDR3 DNA sequence: TGTGCCAGTAGTATTAGGCGGAGCACAGATACGCAGTATTTT. Its translation: CASSIRRSTDTQYF. The genes are TRBV19 and TRBJ2-3; D is ambiguous. The germline V and J ends were trimmed by 3 bases and 0 bases, with 7 bases remaining between them. Germline V lookup: CDR1 LNHDA, CDR2 SQIVND (reference sequence). The CDR3 runs to 14 residues.

The chain recombines TRBV6-2 or TRBV6-3 with TRBJ2-3, with D maybe TRBD1 (6 bases). The CDR3 is made up of 16 amino acids. CDR1 MNHEY and CDR2 SVGEGT come from the germline V gene. V shed 7 bases and J shed 1 base, with 18 bases lying between them. The chain's CDR3 is CASTPGPGQGTDTQYF. As DNA, the CDR3 is TGTGCCAGCACGCCGGGCCCGGGACAAGGCACAGATACGCAGTATTTT.

This clonotype was observed a few times. This chain connects TRBV18 to TRBJ2-3, with D uncertain. This CDR3 has 13 residues. CDR1 KGHSH and CDR2 LQKENI come from the germline V gene. The V and J ends lost 0 bases and 2 bases respectively, with 3 bases between them. Here the CDR3 DNA reads TGTGCCAGCTCACCACCCACCACAGATACGCAGTATTTT. Amino acid sequence: CASSPPTTDTQYF.

The chain has TRBV2 and TRBJ2-5; D may match TRBD1 or TRBD2 (5 bases each). The V gene lost 4 bases and the J gene lost 5 bases, with 11 bases spanning the gap. The germline V gene has CDR1 SNHLY and CDR2 FYNNEI. This CDR3 region has 13 residues. As DNA, the CDR3 is TGTGCCAGCAGTGTTTTAGGGACGGAGACCCAGTACTTC. Encoded protein: CASSVLGTETQYF. The full variable domain, its missing parts supplied by reference TRBV2 and TRBJ2-5, is EPEVTQTPSHQVTQMGQEVILRCVPISNHLYFYWYRQILGQKVEFLVSFYNNEISEKSEIFDDQFSVERPDGSNFTLKIRSTKLEDSAMYFCASSVLGTETQYFGPGTRLLVL.

This clonotype was counted ten times or more. The gene calls are TRBV28 and TRBJ1-5; 8 nucleotides align to TRBD1. The CDR3 extends over 12 amino acids. V was pared by 11 bases and J by 6 bases, with 6 bases of the junction left unmatched. Germline V lookup: CDR1 MDHEN, CDR2 SYDVKM. The CDR3 here is CAGGQGTQPQHF. CDR3 bases: TGTGCCGGAGGACAGGGAACTCAGCCCCAGCATTTT.

V gene TRBV7-9 combines with J gene TRBJ2-3; D may be TRBD1 or TRBD2 (5 bases each). V was clipped by 5 bases and J by 0 bases, with 12 bases between them. The CDR3 totals 15 residues. CDR1 is SEHNR and CDR2 is FQNEAQ in the germline V gene (reference sequence). CDR3 DNA sequence: TGTGCCAGCAGCCCCTGGGACGGAAGCACAGATACGCAGTATTTT. Amino acids: CASSPWDGSTDTQYF.

The chain couples TRBV15 to TRBJ2-7; TRBD1 might be the D (5 bases). Per the germline V gene, CDR1 is LNHNV and CDR2 is YYDKDF (reference sequence). The CDR3 has 13 amino acids. Trimming cost V 2 bases and J 4 bases, with 9 bases left between them. The CDR3 is CATSRRGIYEQYF. The CDR3 nucleotides are TGTGCCACCAGCAGAAGGGGTATTTACGAGCAGTACTTC. The variable domain in full, with the rest retrieved from reference TRBV15 and TRBJ2-7, is DAMVIQNPRYQVTQFGKPVTLSCSQTLNHNVMYWYQQKSSQAPKLLFHYYDKDFNNEADTPDNFQSRRPNTSFCFLDIRSPGLGDTAMYLCATSRRGIYEQYFGPGTRLTVT.

In its sample, this clonotype is medium-sized (0.01 to 0.1%). One end of the junction does not line up with germline, which may come from a read error. This chain links TRBV28 with TRBJ2-1, with 7 bases lining up with TRBD2. CDR3 size: 9 residues. Germline V CDR1 and CDR2: MDHEN, SYDVKM. CDR3 in DNA: TGTGCCAGAGAGGGAGGGCCTGACTTC. Its translation is CAREGGPDF.

The chain has TRBV20-1 and TRBJ1-2, with TRBD1 matching 8 bases. With V trimmed by 5 bases and J by 6 bases, 5 bases remained unmatched. This CDR3 has 12 residues. The germline CDR1 and CDR2 sequences are DFQATT and SNEGSKA (reference sequence). In DNA form, the CDR3 reads TGCAGTGCTTACAGGGGACAGGATGGCTACACCTTC. Its protein product is CSAYRGQDGYTF.

This clonotype was detected ten times or more. The chain combines TRBV6-1 with TRBJ2-1; D possibly matches TRBD1 or TRBD2 (5 bases each). The CDR3 totals 14 residues. Germline V gives CDR1 MNHNS, CDR2 SASEGT. Trimming took off 8 bases at V and 4 bases at J, with 15 bases between the two ends. The CDR3 DNA follows: TGTGCCAGCCGTCCCAGGGACCTTTACAATGAGCAGTTCTTC. This translates into CASRPRDLYNEQFF.

The sample holds many counts of this clonotype. The chain uses TRBV3-1 and TRBJ1-1, with D hard to call. This CDR3 is built from 15 residues. Germline assignment: CDR1 LGHDT and CDR2 YNNKEL (reference sequence). V lost 0 bases, J lost 5 bases, and 13 bases lay in between. CDR3 region: CASSQEPWLGTEAFF. CDR3 nucleotide sequence: TGTGCCAGCAGCCAAGAACCATGGTTAGGGACTGAAGCTTTCTTT.

The V and J genes are TRBV5-1 and TRBJ2-7; 8 bases are shared with TRBD2. This CDR3 spans 14 amino acids. The germline gives CDR1 SGHRS, CDR2 YFSETQ. J lost 1 base, V lost 0 bases, and 0 bases had no gene match. The CDR3 loop is CASSLVAGSYEQYF. CDR3 bases: TGCGCCAGCAGCTTGGTAGCGGGGTCCTACGAGCAGTACTTC.